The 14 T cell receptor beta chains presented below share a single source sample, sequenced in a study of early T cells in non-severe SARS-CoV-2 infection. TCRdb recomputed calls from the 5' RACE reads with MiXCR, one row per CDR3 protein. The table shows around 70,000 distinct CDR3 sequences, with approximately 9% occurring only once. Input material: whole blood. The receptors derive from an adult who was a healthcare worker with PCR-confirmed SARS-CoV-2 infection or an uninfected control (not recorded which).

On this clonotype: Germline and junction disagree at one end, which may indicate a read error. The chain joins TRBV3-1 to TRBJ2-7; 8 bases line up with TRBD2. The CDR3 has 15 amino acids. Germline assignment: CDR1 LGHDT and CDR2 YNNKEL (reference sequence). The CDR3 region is CASSPPGLANYEQYF. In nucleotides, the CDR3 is TGTGCTAGCAGCCCCCCCGGACTAGCTAACTACGAGCAGTACTTC.

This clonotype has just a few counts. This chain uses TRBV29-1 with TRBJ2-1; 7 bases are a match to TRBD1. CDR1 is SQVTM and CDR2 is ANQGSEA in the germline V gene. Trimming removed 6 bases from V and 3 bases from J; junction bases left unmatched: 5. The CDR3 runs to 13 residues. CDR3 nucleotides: TGCAGCGTAGGACAGGACCGCTACAATGAGCAGTTCTTC. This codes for CSVGQDRYNEQFF.

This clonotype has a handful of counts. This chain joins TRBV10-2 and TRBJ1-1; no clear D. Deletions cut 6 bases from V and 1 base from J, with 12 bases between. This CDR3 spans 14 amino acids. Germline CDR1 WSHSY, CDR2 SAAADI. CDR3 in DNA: TGCGCCAGCAGCGCCGCGGGGAGGAACACTGAAGCTTTCTTT. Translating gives CASSAAGRNTEAFF.

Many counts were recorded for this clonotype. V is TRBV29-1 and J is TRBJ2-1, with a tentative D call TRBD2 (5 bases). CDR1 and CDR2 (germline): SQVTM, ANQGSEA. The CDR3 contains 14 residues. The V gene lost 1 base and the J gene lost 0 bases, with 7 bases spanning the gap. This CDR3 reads CSVEVGSSYNEQFF. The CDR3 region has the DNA TGCAGCGTTGAAGTGGGGAGCTCCTACAATGAGCAGTTCTTC.

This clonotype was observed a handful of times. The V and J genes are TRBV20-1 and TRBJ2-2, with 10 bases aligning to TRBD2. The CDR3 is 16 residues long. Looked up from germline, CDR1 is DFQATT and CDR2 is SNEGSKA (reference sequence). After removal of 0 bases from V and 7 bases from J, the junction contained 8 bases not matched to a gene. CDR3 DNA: TGCAGTGCTAGAGATAGCAGCGGGAGGGCCTTCGGGGAGCTGTTTTTT. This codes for CSARDSSGRAFGELFF.

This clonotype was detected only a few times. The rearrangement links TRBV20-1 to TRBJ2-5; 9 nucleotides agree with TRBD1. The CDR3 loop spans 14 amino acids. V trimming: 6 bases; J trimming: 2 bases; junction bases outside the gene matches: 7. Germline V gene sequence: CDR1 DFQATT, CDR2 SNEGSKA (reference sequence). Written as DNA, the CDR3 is TGCAGTGCATTACAGGGGGCGCGGCAAGAGACCCAGTACTTC. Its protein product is CSALQGARQETQYF.

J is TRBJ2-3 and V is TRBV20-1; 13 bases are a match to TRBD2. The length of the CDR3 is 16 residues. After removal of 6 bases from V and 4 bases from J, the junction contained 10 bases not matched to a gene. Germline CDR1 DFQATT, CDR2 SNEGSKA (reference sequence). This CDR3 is CSAPAQLAGGPDTQYF. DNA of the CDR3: TGCAGTGCACCAGCGCAACTAGCGGGAGGGCCAGATACGCAGTATTTT.

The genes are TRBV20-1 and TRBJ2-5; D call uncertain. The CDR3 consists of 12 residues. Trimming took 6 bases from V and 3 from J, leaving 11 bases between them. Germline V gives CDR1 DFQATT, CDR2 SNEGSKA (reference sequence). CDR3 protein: CSARNDEETQYF. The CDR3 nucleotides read TGCAGTGCCCGAAATGACGAAGAGACCCAGTACTTC.

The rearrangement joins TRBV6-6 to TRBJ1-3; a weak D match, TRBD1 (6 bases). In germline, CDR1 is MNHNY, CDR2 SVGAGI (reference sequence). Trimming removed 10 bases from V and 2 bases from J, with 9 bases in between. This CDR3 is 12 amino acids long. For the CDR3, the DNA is TGTGCCACTGAGGGGGCTGGAAACACCATATATTTT. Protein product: CATEGAGNTIYF.

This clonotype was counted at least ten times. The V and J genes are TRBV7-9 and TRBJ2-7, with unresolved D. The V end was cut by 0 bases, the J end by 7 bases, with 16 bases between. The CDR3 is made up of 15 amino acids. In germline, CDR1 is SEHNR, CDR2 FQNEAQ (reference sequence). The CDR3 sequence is CASSLAMTPPREQYF. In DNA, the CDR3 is TGTGCCAGCAGCTTAGCGATGACTCCGCCTAGAGAGCAGTACTTC.

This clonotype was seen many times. The CDR3 reads CASSTGRETQYF. CDR3 nucleotides: TGTGCCAGCAGTACAGGGAGAGAGACCCAGTACTTC. The chain recombines TRBV27 with TRBJ2-5, with D maybe TRBD1 (6 bases). The CDR3 runs 12 residues. CDR1 and CDR2 (germline): MNHEY, SMNVEV (reference sequence). V shed 5 bases and J shed 4 bases, with 8 bases lying between them.

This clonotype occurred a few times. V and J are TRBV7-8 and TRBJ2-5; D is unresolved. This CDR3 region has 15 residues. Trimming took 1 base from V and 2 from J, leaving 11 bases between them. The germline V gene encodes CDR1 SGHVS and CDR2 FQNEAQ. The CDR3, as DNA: TGTGCCAGCAGCTTAGTTGGGCAGCTTCAAGAGACCCAGTACTTC. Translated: CASSLVGQLQETQYF.

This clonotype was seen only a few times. CDR3 residues: CASSPSLNTEAFF. The DNA of the CDR3 is TGTGCCAGCAGCCCCTCCCTAAACACTGAAGCTTTCTTT. V is TRBV7-3 and J is TRBJ1-1, with D unclear. The CDR3 spans 13 residues. Germline CDR1 reads SGHTA; CDR2 reads FQGTGA. V gave up 5 bases and J gave up 2 bases, with 9 bases separating them.

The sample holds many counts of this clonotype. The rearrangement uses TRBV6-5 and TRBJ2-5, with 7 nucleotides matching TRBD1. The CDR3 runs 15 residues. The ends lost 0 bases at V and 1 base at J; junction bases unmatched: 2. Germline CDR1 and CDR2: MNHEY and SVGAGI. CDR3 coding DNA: TGTGCCAGCAGTTACTCGACAGGGACCCAAGAGACCCAGTACTTC. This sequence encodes CASSYSTGTQETQYF.